The 18 T cell receptor beta chains below all came from one sample that was sequenced in a study of breast tumors, draining lymph nodes, adjacent tissues. TCRdb itself ran the multiplex PCR reads through MiXCR, one entry per CDR3 protein. Found here are about 180,000 distinct CDR3 sequences, about 33% of them singletons; the top ten hold 4.3%. Breast cancer patients provided tissue from their axillary draining lymph nodes. The sequenced material came from axillary lymph node tissue. All receptors come from a female donor with breast cancer. Some clones in this sample may be carry-over from other donors' samples.

This clonotype was observed many times. The rearrangement joins TRBV4-2 to TRBJ2-5; possible D gene TRBD2, 6 bases. The CDR3 has 15 residues. Per the germline V gene, CDR1 is LGHNA and CDR2 is YNFKEQ. V lost 6 bases and J 7 bases, leaving 21 bases between the germline ends. This CDR3 reads CASSPELARRGTQYF. DNA of the CDR3: TGTGCCAGCAGTCCTGAACTAGCCCGGCGGGGGACCCAGTACTTC.

Details on this clonotype: Its ends do not fully match the called genes, so a read error is possible. The rearrangement uses TRBV20-1 and TRBJ1-2; D might be TRBD1 (6 bases). Germline V CDR1 and CDR2: DFQATT, SNEGSKA (reference sequence). The CDR3 extends over 13 amino acids. CDR3 protein: CSGTGGQGYGYTF. In DNA form, the CDR3 reads TGTAGTGGAACGGGGGGACAAGGATATGGCTACACCTTC.

CDR3 protein: CASSPRTHGTSGSGELFF. The CDR3 region has the DNA TGTGCCAGTAGTCCCCGGACACATGGGACTAGCGGTTCCGGGGAGCTGTTTTTT. The chain combines TRBV19 with TRBJ2-2; TRBD2 matches at 11 bases. Germline CDR1 reads LNHDA; CDR2 reads SQIVND (reference sequence). Germline trimming cut 5 bases from V and 6 bases from J; bases unmatched to any gene: 14. This CDR3 region has 18 residues.

Many counts were recorded for this clonotype. The CDR3: CASSLAVRDTGGPIGYTF. CDR3 in DNA: TGTGCCAGCAGCTTAGCGGTCCGGGATACAGGGGGCCCTATCGGCTACACCTTC. This chain links TRBV7-8 with TRBJ1-2; TRBD1 agrees at 9 bases. The CDR3 totals 18 residues. CDR1 and CDR2 from the germline V gene are SGHVS and FQNEAQ. V lost 0 bases to trimming and J lost 8 bases; unmatched junction nucleotides: 16.

The chain employs TRBV11-3 and TRBJ2-5; 10 bases fit TRBD2. Unmatched junction bases numbered 13, after V lost 7 bases and J lost 5 bases. The CDR3 covers 16 residues. Germline V gene lookup returns CDR1 SGHNT and CDR2 YENEEA. The CDR3 DNA reads TGTGCCAGCAACTCGATTTCTAGCGGGGGTAAGGAGACCCAGTACTTC. It is translated as CASNSISSGGKETQYF.

This clonotype was observed at least ten times. The rearrangement joins TRBV5-8 to TRBJ1-2; D may be TRBD1 (5 bases). The ends were cut back, 6 bases at V and 1 base at J, with 19 bases in the middle. CDR1 and CDR2 from the germline V gene are SGHTS and YDEGEE. The CDR3 runs 16 residues. CDR3 nucleotides: TGTGCCAGCACTTCACGGCGCAGGGAAGGTAACTATGGCTACACCTTC. Translating gives CASTSRRREGNYGYTF.

As to this clonotype: A much larger clone is a single base away; this may be a read error. Here the CDR3 omits its conserved ending phenylalanine or tryptophan, so a read error is the likely source. CDR3 sequence reads: CAWRPGLLPNEQFL. Here the CDR3 DNA reads TGTGCCTGGCGACCGGGACTACTCCCCAATGAGCAGTTCCTC. The genes are TRBV30 and TRBJ2-1; 7 bases are shared with TRBD2. This CDR3 comprises 14 residues. Per germline, CDR1 GTSNPN and CDR2 SVGIG (reference sequence). Trimming at V came to 5 bases and at J to 6 bases, leaving 10 bases not matched to a gene.

As concerns this clonotype: It may be a read error: a sequence one base away is much more abundant. The chain couples TRBV5-5 to TRBJ2-1; 7 bases line up with TRBD1. V trimming: 0 bases; J trimming: 2 bases; junction bases outside the gene matches: 2. CDR3 length: 15 residues. The germline V gene encodes CDR1 SGHKS and CDR2 YYEKEE (reference sequence). In nucleotides, the CDR3 is TGTGCCAGCAGCTTGGGAGGGACAGCCTACAATGAGCAGTTCTTC. Residues: CASSLGGTAYNEQFF.

About this clonotype: A much larger clonotype is one base distant, so this may be a read error. This chain joins TRBV18 and TRBJ2-5, with unresolved D. Germline V CDR1 and CDR2: KGHSH, LQKENI. The CDR3 is made up of 15 amino acids. The V gene lost 1 base and the J gene lost 0 bases, with 9 bases spanning the gap. In DNA, the CDR3 is TGTGCCAGCTCACCACGTTCAGGAGACCAAGAGACCCAGTACTTC. Protein sequence: CASSPRSGDQETQYF.

This clonotype has ten or more counts. CDR3 loop: CASSFLTAQETQYF. The CDR3 DNA reads TGTGCCAGCAGCTTCCTGACTGCCCAAGAGACCCAGTACTTC. This chain connects TRBV7-2 to TRBJ2-5; D is undetermined. The CDR3 spans 14 residues. Trimming left V 3 bases short and J 1 base short, with 9 bases between. The V gene's germline CDR1 is SGHTA and CDR2 FQGNSA.

Note on this clonotype: A read error may explain this, as a much larger clone is one base away. Lacking the conserved final phenylalanine or tryptophan, this CDR3 likely reflects a read error. The DNA for the CDR3 is TGTGCCAGCAGTGATGTGTACGAGCAGTACCTC. It yields the protein CASSDVYEQYL. This chain connects TRBV6-1 to TRBJ2-7; D is uncertain. Trimming took off 3 bases at V and 4 bases at J, with 4 bases between the two ends. The CDR3 is made up of 11 amino acids. CDR1 and CDR2 from the germline V gene are MNHNS and SASEGT.

Concerning this clonotype itself: A much larger clone lies one base from this, so it may be a read error. Because the CDR3 is missing its conserved closing phenylalanine or tryptophan, this is likely a read error. The rearrangement links TRBV24-1 to TRBJ1-1; 10 bases fit TRBD1. With V trimmed by 8 bases and J by 0 bases, 2 bases remained unmatched. Germline V lookup: CDR1 KGHDR, CDR2 SFDVKD. CDR3 length: 14 residues. The CDR3 spells CATTGTGVNTEAFL. CDR3 coding DNA: TGTGCCACCACCGGGACAGGGGTGAACACTGAAGCTTTCCTT.

This clonotype came up many times. The genes are TRBV11-2 and TRBJ2-7, with 9 bases lining up with TRBD2. The CDR3 is 15 residues long. Germline V gene data show CDR1 as SGHAT and CDR2 as FQNNGV. V trimming: 4 bases; J trimming: 8 bases; junction bases outside the gene matches: 12. The CDR3 nucleotides are TGTGCCAGCAGCTCCTTAGCGGGAGACCGGGGGAAGCAGTACTTC. It codes for CASSSLAGDRGKQYF.

In this sample, this clonotype is medium-sized. An end of the junction differs from the germline gene, which may be a read error. The J gene is TRBJ2-7, the V gene TRBV2; D may match TRBD1 or TRBD2 (6 bases each). Germline V gives CDR1 SNHLY, CDR2 FYNNEI. CDR3 length: 15 amino acids. The CDR3 protein is CASSLSTGASYEHTF. Here the CDR3 DNA reads TGTGCCAGTTCCCTCTCAACGGGGGCATCCTACGAGCATACCTTC.

V gene TRBV11-3 combines with J gene TRBJ1-1; D perhaps matches TRBD1 (5 bases). Per the germline V gene, CDR1 is SGHNT and CDR2 is YENEEA. The CDR3 has 13 residues. Trimming pared 5 bases from V and 10 bases from J, leaving 17 bases between. The CDR3 sequence: CASSPHGGVRAFF. The CDR3 bases are TGTGCCAGCAGCCCCCACGGGGGGGTTCGAGCTTTCTTT.

In its sample, this clonotype was seen many times. This rearrangement joins TRBV10-3 to TRBJ2-1; no clear D gene. The CDR3 has 17 residues. The V end was cut by 0 bases, the J end by 6 bases, with 18 bases between. Germline V lookup: CDR1 ENHRY, CDR2 SYGVKD. CDR3 sequence reads: CAISESGQTITGNEQFF. The CDR3 nucleotides are TGTGCCATCAGTGAGTCGGGTCAGACGATAACCGGCAATGAGCAGTTCTTC.

This clonotype was counted once. The V and J genes are TRBV6-6 and TRBJ1-3; D remains ambiguous. Germline values: CDR1 MNHNY, CDR2 SVGAGI (reference sequence). With 7 bases removed from V and 2 bases from J, the gap between germline ends came to 6 bases. This CDR3 spans 12 amino acids. CDR3 residues: CASTLTGNTIYF. In nucleotides, the CDR3 is TGTGCCAGCACCCTAACTGGAAACACCATATATTTT.

In the case of this clonotype: Being one base from a much bigger clone, this may be a read error. This chain connects TRBV6-1 to TRBJ2-2, with 9 bases aligning to TRBD1. This CDR3 spans 15 amino acids. Looked up from germline, CDR1 is MNHNS and CDR2 is SASEGT. V was pared by 8 bases and J by 5 bases, with 9 bases of the junction left unmatched. CDR3 sequence: CASGPHGTGTGELFF. The CDR3 DNA reads as TGTGCCAGCGGTCCCCACGGGACAGGGACCGGGGAGCTGTTTTTT.